What follows are 24 T cell receptor beta chains derived from one specimen sequenced in a study of radiotherapy plus CTLA-4 blockade in lung cancer. The data were produced by immunoSEQ multiplex PCR, yet TCRdb's version contains in-frame clones alone and is incomplete. The sample holds roughly 100,000 clones, approximately 87% seen once. Sequencing used peripheral blood, obtained from a patient treated with radiotherapy plus ipilimumab. The receptors were sampled from a human donor with non-small cell lung cancer that progressed on radiotherapy plus ipilimumab. Some clones in this sample may be carry-over from other donors' samples.

This chain connects TRBV7-2 to TRBJ1-1, with unresolved D. This CDR3 contains 13 residues. Germline V gene sequence: CDR1 SGHTA, CDR2 FQGNSA. V lost 5 bases and J lost 11, with 18 bases in between. The CDR3 coding sequence is TGTGCCAGCAGCCTCCAAGACTTTTCCGGGGCTTTCTTT. It codes for CASSLQDFSGAFF.

This sequence joins TRBV30 and TRBJ1-6; 8 positions match TRBD1. CDR3 size: 16 residues. The V gene's germline CDR1 is GTSNPN and CDR2 SVGIG (reference sequence). V was clipped by 0 bases and J by 7 bases; unmatched bases: 8. The CDR3 region is CAWSVGRTGLNSPLHF. The DNA of the CDR3 is TGTGCCTGGAGTGTTGGTAGGACAGGGTTGAATTCACCCCTCCACTTT.

This rearrangement joins TRBV7-6 to TRBJ1-1, with unresolved D. CDR1 is SGHVS, CDR2 FNYEAQ, per germline. The ends were cut back, 4 bases at V and 2 bases at J, with 17 bases in the middle. The CDR3 runs 16 residues. The CDR3, as DNA: TGTGCCAGCAGCTCCCGAAAGGGTACCGGTAACACTGAAGCTTTCTTT. Its protein product is CASSSRKGTGNTEAFF.

The J gene is TRBJ1-6, the V gene TRBV18, with D tentatively TRBD1 (5 bases). V gave up 2 bases and J gave up 7 bases, with 6 bases separating them. CDR1 and CDR2 (germline): KGHSH, LQKENI. The CDR3 totals 13 residues. In nucleotides, the CDR3 is TGTGCCAGCTCACCAGGGGACAATTCACCCCTCCACTTT. This codes for CASSPGDNSPLHF.

V and J are TRBV18 and TRBJ1-6, with 10 bases identical to TRBD1. Unmatched junction bases numbered 15, after V lost 2 bases and J lost 14 bases. This CDR3 has 17 residues. Germline V lookup: CDR1 KGHSH, CDR2 LQKENI. The CDR3 DNA reads as TGTGCCAGCTCACCATCAGCGACAGGGGGCCCCTTTGGGACCCTCCACTTT. Amino acids: CASSPSATGGPFGTLHF.

In its sample, this clone was seen once. The chain carries TRBV7-9 and TRBJ1-4; D is possibly TRBD1 (5 bases). V was clipped by 5 bases and J by 3 bases, with 10 bases between them. The CDR3 totals 14 residues. Germline loops: CDR1 SEHNR, CDR2 FQNEAQ (reference sequence). This CDR3 reads CASSQRGSNEKLFF. The DNA for the CDR3 is TGTGCCAGCAGCCAAAGGGGCTCTAATGAAAAACTGTTTTTT. Drawing the rest from reference TRBV7-9 and TRBJ1-4, the complete variable domain is DTGVSQNPRHKITKRGQNVTFRCDPISEHNRLYWYRQTLGQGPEFLTYFQNEAQLEKSRLLSDRFSAERPKGSFSTLEIQRTEQGDSAMYLCASSQRGSNEKLFFGSGTQLSVL.

This chain uses TRBV18 with TRBJ2-7; 9 nucleotides line up with TRBD1. With V trimmed by 3 bases and J by 1 base, 1 base remained unmatched. The CDR3 sequence is 14 residues long. Per germline, CDR1 KGHSH and CDR2 LQKENI. The CDR3 reads CASSPGTGSYEQYF. DNA for the CDR3: TGTGCCAGCTCACCGGGGACAGGGTCCTACGAGCAGTACTTC. Full variable domain (remainder filled in from reference TRBV18 and TRBJ2-7): NAGVMQNPRHLVRRRGQEARLRCSPMKGHSHVYWYRQLPEEGLKFMVYLQKENIIDESGMPKERFSAEFPKEGPSILRIQQVVRGDSAAYFCASSPGTGSYEQYFGPGTRLTVT.

This chain links TRBV28 with TRBJ1-2, with a weak D call TRBD1 (5 bases). Trimming took off 6 bases at V and 3 bases at J, with 11 bases between the two ends. There are 13 residues in the CDR3. Germline V gene sequence: CDR1 MDHEN, CDR2 SYDVKM. CDR3 in amino acids: CASRDGGDYGYTF. The CDR3 nucleotides read TGTGCCAGCAGGGACGGAGGGGACTATGGCTACACCTTC.

V gene TRBV4-2 combines with J gene TRBJ2-3, with no clear D. The V gene lost 5 bases and the J gene lost 4 bases, with 7 bases spanning the gap. The CDR3 spans 12 residues. CDR1 LGHNA and CDR2 YNFKEQ come from the germline V gene. CDR3 in DNA: TGTGCCAGCAGCTCCGGGTCAGATACGCAGTATTTT. It specifies CASSSGSDTQYF.

This clone appeared once. The chain recombines TRBV7-3 with TRBJ2-2; perhaps TRBD2 as D (6 bases). The germline V gene encodes CDR1 SGHTA and CDR2 FQGTGA. The CDR3 loop spans 19 amino acids. The V gene lost 1 base and the J gene lost 7 bases, with 25 bases spanning the gap. The CDR3 coding sequence is TGTGCCAGCAGCTTAAGCGTTAAAAGCGGGCCCCTTCAGGGCGGGGAGCTGTTTTTT. Its protein product is CASSLSVKSGPLQGGELFF.

The chain couples TRBV19 to TRBJ1-2; D is undetermined. The CDR3 sequence is 14 residues long. V lost 1 base to trimming and J lost 2 bases, with 8 bases between them. Germline V gene data show CDR1 as LNHDA and CDR2 as SQIVND (reference sequence). In DNA form, the CDR3 reads TGTGCCAGTAGTATAGGGGGTGGCAACTATGGCTACACCTTC. Translated, it gives CASSIGGGNYGYTF.

V is TRBV11-3 and J is TRBJ1-1, with D perhaps matching TRBD1 (5 bases). The CDR3 loop spans 13 amino acids. Trimming cost V 8 bases and J 3 bases, with 13 bases left between them. CDR1 is SGHNT, CDR2 YENEEA, per germline. The CDR3 DNA sequence: TGTGCCAGCGGGGATGGGGGGGACACTGAAGCTTTCTTT. It is translated as CASGDGGDTEAFF.

The chain links TRBV6-5 to TRBJ1-1, with D perhaps matching TRBD1 (6 bases). The CDR3 has 14 amino acids. Germline V CDR1 and CDR2: MNHEY, SVGAGI. V shed 0 bases and J shed 2 bases, with 7 bases lying between them. CDR3 sequence: CASSYSGGNTEAFF. The DNA for the CDR3 is TGTGCCAGCAGTTACTCAGGGGGAAACACTGAAGCTTTCTTT.

The J gene is TRBJ1-1, the V gene TRBV20-1; no clear D gene. The ends were cut back, 1 base at V and 7 bases at J, with 7 bases in the middle. The CDR3 is 11 amino acids. Germline V CDR1 and CDR2: DFQATT, SNEGSKA (reference sequence). CDR3 protein: CSARGWDEAFF. The DNA of the CDR3 is TGCAGTGCTAGAGGTTGGGATGAAGCTTTCTTT.

The rearrangement links TRBV27 to TRBJ2-7, with D possibly TRBD2 on 6 matching bases. The CDR3 runs 13 residues. The germline V and J ends were trimmed by 6 bases and 3 bases, with 12 bases remaining between them. Germline CDR1 and CDR2: MNHEY and SMNVEV (reference sequence). The DNA for the CDR3 is TGTGCCAGCAGACCTTTGGAGGGCTACGAGCAGTACTTC. This sequence encodes CASRPLEGYEQYF.

The gene calls are TRBV30 and TRBJ2-3; no clear D gene. In germline, CDR1 is GTSNPN, CDR2 SVGIG (reference sequence). The CDR3 has 14 amino acids. Between the trimmed V and J ends, which lost 2 bases and 2 bases, there was a span of 11 bases. The CDR3 spells CAWSPPPSTDTQYF. The CDR3, as DNA: TGTGCCTGGAGTCCCCCCCCGTCCACAGATACGCAGTATTTT.

This clone appeared a single time. The V call is TRBV7-3, the J call TRBJ2-2; tentatively, D is TRBD1 (5 bases). The germline V and J ends were trimmed by 2 bases and 6 bases, with 13 bases remaining between them. Germline V gene data show CDR1 as SGHTA and CDR2 as FQGTGA. The CDR3 consists of 15 residues. In DNA, the CDR3 is TGTGCCAGCAGCTTACAAACAGGATTTTCCGGGGAGCTGTTTTTT. Amino acids: CASSLQTGFSGELFF.

This clone showed up just a few times. CDR3 in amino acids: CASNTGGAWQPQHF. The CDR3 nucleotides read TGTGCCAGCAACACAGGGGGCGCGTGGCAGCCCCAGCATTTT. V and J are TRBV6-6 and TRBJ1-5, with 9 bases that match TRBD1. The junction had 8 bases not matched to a gene; V was cut back by 7 bases and J by 7 bases. The length of the CDR3 is 14 residues. Looked up from germline, CDR1 is MNHNY and CDR2 is SVGAGI (reference sequence).

The V call is TRBV11-2, the J call TRBJ2-4; D possibly corresponds to TRBD2 (5 bases). Per the germline V gene, CDR1 is SGHAT and CDR2 is FQNNGV. There are 13 residues in the CDR3. V lost 5 bases, J lost 5 bases, and 10 bases lay in between. The CDR3 loop is CASSLRVQNIQYF. In DNA form, the CDR3 reads TGTGCCAGCAGCCTGAGGGTCCAAAACATTCAGTACTTC.

The chain combines TRBV6-5 with TRBJ2-7; 9 nucleotides match TRBD1. Germline V gene data show CDR1 as MNHEY and CDR2 as SVGAGI. The CDR3 runs to 14 residues. The V and J ends lost 5 bases and 4 bases, in that order; junction bases with no gene match: 6. CDR3 in amino acids: CASSTLDRGYEQYF. CDR3 sequence (DNA): TGTGCCAGCAGTACCCTGGACAGGGGTTACGAGCAGTACTTC.

The chain is built from TRBV5-3 and TRBJ2-2, with D possibly matching TRBD1 (6 bases). TRBV5-3 is flagged as an ORF with uncertain function. This CDR3 is 17 amino acids long. Trimming removed 4 bases at V and 2 bases at J, with 18 bases between. CDR3 coding DNA: TGTGCCAGAAGCCAAATGAACAGGGCCAACAACACCGGGGAGCTGTTTTTT. Translated: CARSQMNRANNTGELFF.

This chain links TRBV10-3 with TRBJ2-4; D may match TRBD1 or TRBD2 (7 bases each). The ends were cut back, 4 bases at V and 5 bases at J, with 15 bases in the middle. This CDR3 is built from 15 residues. In germline, CDR1 is ENHRY, CDR2 SYGVKD. The DNA of the CDR3 is TGTGCCATCAGTGCAGGGGGAGGGGGCGAAAACATTCAGTACTTC. This gives the protein CAISAGGGGENIQYF.

The genes are TRBV5-4 and TRBJ2-7, with 10 bases matching TRBD2. After removal of 4 bases from V and 3 bases from J, the junction contained 10 bases not matched to a gene. The CDR3 contains 16 residues. Germline V gene sequence: CDR1 SGHNT, CDR2 YYREEE (reference sequence). In DNA form, the CDR3 reads TGTGCCAGCAGCATGGCGAGCGGGGGGGTTATCTACGAGCAGTACTTC. It codes for CASSMASGGVIYEQYF.

The V call is TRBV6-4, the J call TRBJ2-1, with TRBD2 matching 13 bases. The CDR3 consists of 15 residues. Trimming took 2 bases from V and 7 from J; bases not matched to a gene: 2. CDR1 is MRHNA and CDR2 is SNTAGT in the germline V gene. The CDR3, as DNA: TGTGCCAGCAGTGACCGGACTAGCGGGGGTAATGAGCAGTTCTTC. It yields the protein CASSDRTSGGNEQFF.